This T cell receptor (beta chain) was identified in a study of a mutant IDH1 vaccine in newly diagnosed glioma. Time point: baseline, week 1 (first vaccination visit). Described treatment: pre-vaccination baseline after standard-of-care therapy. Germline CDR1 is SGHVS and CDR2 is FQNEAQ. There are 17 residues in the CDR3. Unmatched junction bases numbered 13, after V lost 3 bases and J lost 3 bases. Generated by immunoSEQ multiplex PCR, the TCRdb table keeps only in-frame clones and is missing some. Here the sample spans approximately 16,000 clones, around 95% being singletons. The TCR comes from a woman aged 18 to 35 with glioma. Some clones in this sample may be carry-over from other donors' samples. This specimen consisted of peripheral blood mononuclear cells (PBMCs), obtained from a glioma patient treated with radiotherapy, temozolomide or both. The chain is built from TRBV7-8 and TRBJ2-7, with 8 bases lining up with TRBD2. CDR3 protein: CASSLGSPGLGGYEQYF. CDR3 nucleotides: TGTGCCAGCAGCTTGGGTAGTCCGGGACTAGGGGGCTACGAGCAGTACTTC.